The 18 T cell receptor beta chains below were found in one sample sequenced in a study of cytomegalovirus exposure and HLA in healthy donors. The PCR contained 60 Vbeta and 13 Jbeta primers. Sequenced by immunoSEQ multiplex PCR; TCRdb stores in-frame clones only, minus some. This sample has some 110,000 clones, with about 60% found just once. Sequencing was carried out using PBMCs. The receptors were gathered from a woman aged 30 to 39 in good health and CMV-seronegative.

This sequence joins TRBV19 and TRBJ1-5; maybe TRBD1 (6 bases). V gave up 5 bases and J gave up 0 bases, with 11 bases separating them. Per germline, CDR1 LNHDA and CDR2 SQIVND (reference sequence). This CDR3 contains 15 residues. CDR3 region: CASSARTVSNQPQHF. The DNA of the CDR3 is TGTGCCAGTAGTGCCCGGACAGTTAGCAATCAGCCCCAGCATTTT.

The V and J genes are TRBV5-4 and TRBJ1-1; TRBD1 matches 12 bases. Germline CDR1 reads SGHNT; CDR2 reads YYREEE (reference sequence). Trimming took 1 base from V and 11 from J; bases not matched to a gene: 9. The CDR3 has 15 residues. For the CDR3, the DNA is TGTGCCAGCAGCTTGCCTCCGGGACAGGGGGCTGGGGCTTTCTTT. Its protein product is CASSLPPGQGAGAFF.

The chain joins TRBV5-6 to TRBJ1-1, with TRBD1 as a possible D gene (5 bases). The CDR3 contains 16 residues. Germline-derived CDR1 and CDR2 are SGHDT and YYEEEE. Trimming removed 0 bases at V and 7 bases at J, with 19 bases between. CDR3 in amino acids: CASSLVGHLKNGEAFF. The CDR3 nucleotides read TGTGCCAGCAGCTTGGTCGGACACCTGAAGAACGGTGAAGCTTTCTTT.

CDR3 residues: CASSFGTSGGDTQYF. CDR3 nucleotide sequence: TGCGCCAGCAGCTTCGGGACTAGTGGAGGTGATACGCAGTATTTT. The chain recombines TRBV5-1 with TRBJ2-3, with TRBD2 identical over 8 bases. After removal of 2 bases from V and 6 bases from J, the junction contained 8 bases not matched to a gene. This CDR3 has 15 residues. Germline values: CDR1 SGHRS, CDR2 YFSETQ.

V gene TRBV28 combines with J gene TRBJ2-3; D is uncertain. Trimming removed 6 bases at V and 6 bases at J, with 13 bases between. The germline CDR1 and CDR2 sequences are MDHEN and SYDVKM. The CDR3 spans 13 residues. The CDR3 region has the DNA TGTGCCAGCAGCTTTAGACTTAGGGATACGCAGTATTTT. Its protein is CASSFRLRDTQYF. Combining the CDR3 with reference TRBV28 and TRBJ2-3 gives the whole variable domain DVKVTQSSRYLVKRTGEKVFLECVQDMDHENMFWYRQDPGLGLRLIYFSYDVKMKEKGDIPEGYSVSREKKERFSLILESASTNQTSMYLCASSFRLRDTQYFGPGTRLTVL.

The chain carries TRBV7-9 and TRBJ2-2; TRBD2 agrees at 7 bases. Germline-derived CDR1 and CDR2 are SEHNR and FQNEAQ (reference sequence). The V gene end was trimmed by 5 bases and the J gene end by 4 bases; junction bases not matched to a gene: 7. CDR3 length: 15 residues. CDR3 residues: CASSIGLGITGELFF. The CDR3 coding sequence is TGTGCCAGCAGCATCGGACTAGGGATCACCGGGGAGCTGTTTTTT.

The rearrangement links TRBV7-2 to TRBJ2-2, with a tentative D call TRBD2 (5 bases). Germline CDR1 reads SGHTA; CDR2 reads FQGNSA. This CDR3 contains 15 residues. V was cut by 1 base and J by 1 base, with 7 bases left in between. CDR3 loop: CASSLGGVNTGELFF. CDR3 bases: TGTGCCAGCAGCTTAGGGGGAGTGAACACCGGGGAGCTGTTTTTT.

The V and J genes are TRBV15 and TRBJ2-5, with D perhaps TRBD2 (6 bases). From germline, CDR1 is LNHNV and CDR2 YYDKDF (reference sequence). The CDR3 has 13 amino acids. Trimming took off 8 bases at V and 1 base at J, with 11 bases between the two ends. This CDR3 is CATVGTGQETQYF. CDR3 nucleotides: TGTGCCACCGTAGGGACTGGCCAAGAGACCCAGTACTTC.

This clone occurred a few times. The chain recombines TRBV11-1 with TRBJ2-1, with 7 bases aligning to TRBD2. The junction had 2 bases not matched to a gene; V was cut back by 8 bases and J by 1 base. The CDR3 loop spans 13 amino acids. Germline CDR1 SGHAT, CDR2 FQDESV (reference sequence). Here the CDR3 reads CASGLGSYNEQFF. CDR3 nucleotides: TGTGCCAGCGGACTAGGTTCCTACAATGAGCAGTTCTTC.

This clone showed up just once. The V gene is TRBV6-1, the J gene TRBJ2-1; 11 nucleotides align to TRBD2. V gave up 3 bases and J gave up 5 bases; unmatched junction bases: 3. Germline assignment: CDR1 MNHNS and CDR2 SASEGT. The CDR3 totals 15 residues. The CDR3 sequence is CASSEGTSGNNEQFF. In DNA form, the CDR3 reads TGTGCCAGCAGTGAGGGGACTAGCGGAAACAATGAGCAGTTCTTC.

The V gene is TRBV28, the J gene TRBJ1-1; no reliable D call. CDR1 is MDHEN, CDR2 SYDVKM, per germline. The CDR3 is 13 residues long. V was trimmed by 2 bases and J by 8 bases, leaving 12 bases between them. The CDR3 sequence is CASSLGGALEAFF. CDR3 in DNA: TGTGCCAGCAGTTTAGGCGGTGCTTTGGAAGCTTTCTTT.

The V call is TRBV5-4, the J call TRBJ1-2; D might be TRBD1 (6 bases). Trimming stripped 0 bases from V and 8 bases from J, with 8 bases between. The CDR3 is made up of 12 amino acids. CDR1 is SGHNT and CDR2 is YYREEE in the germline V gene (reference sequence). The CDR3 region has the DNA TGTGCCAGCAGCTTGGAACAGGGAGGCTACACCTTC. Translated, it gives CASSLEQGGYTF.

The gene calls are TRBV11-2 and TRBJ1-2; 9 bases are a match to TRBD1. Germline-derived CDR1 and CDR2 are SGHAT and FQNNGV. The CDR3 extends over 15 amino acids. V gave up 4 bases and J gave up 4 bases; unmatched junction bases: 7. The CDR3 DNA is TGTGCCAGCAGCTCCCGGGACAGGGTGGGCTATGGCTACACCTTC. This codes for CASSSRDRVGYGYTF.

This clone was observed a handful of times. CDR3 nucleotides: TGTGCCAGCAGTTTCACCGGGACAGACACAGATACGCAGTATTTT. It specifies CASSFTGTDTDTQYF. The V gene is TRBV28, the J gene TRBJ2-3; 7 bases agree with TRBD1. Germline V lookup: CDR1 MDHEN, CDR2 SYDVKM. The CDR3 covers 15 residues. J lost 2 bases, V lost 3 bases, and 5 bases had no gene match.

The chain uses TRBV30 and TRBJ2-7; 8 nucleotides align to TRBD1. Trimming cost V 0 bases and J 2 bases; bases outside gene matches: 3. CDR1 and CDR2 (germline): GTSNPN, SVGIG (reference sequence). The CDR3 loop spans 14 amino acids. The CDR3 reads CAWSVSDRAYEQYF. CDR3 in DNA: TGTGCCTGGAGTGTTTCGGACAGGGCCTACGAGCAGTACTTC.

This clone occurred a few times. This chain links TRBV7-8 with TRBJ2-2; D gene unclear. V gave up 5 bases and J gave up 1 base, with 11 bases separating them. CDR1 SGHVS and CDR2 FQNEAQ come from the germline V gene. The CDR3 consists of 15 residues. The CDR3, as DNA: TGTGCCAGCAGCCCGAGGATTTTGAACACCGGGGAGCTGTTTTTT. This gives the protein CASSPRILNTGELFF.

CDR3 amino acids: CASSSPRELGYTF. CDR3 in DNA: TGCGCCAGCAGCTCCCCGAGGGAGCTGGGCTACACCTTC. The chain has TRBV5-1 and TRBJ1-2; unclear D gene. CDR1 and CDR2 (germline): SGHRS, YFSETQ. Trimming took 3 bases from V and 8 from J, leaving 14 bases between them. The CDR3 runs 13 residues.

The chain recombines TRBV5-1 with TRBJ1-2; 7 nucleotides align to TRBD1. This CDR3 has 14 residues. V was clipped by 4 bases and J by 5 bases; unmatched bases: 8. Per the germline V gene, CDR1 is SGHRS and CDR2 is YFSETQ. Here the CDR3 reads CASSRGQERYGYTF. CDR3 bases: TGCGCCAGCAGCCGTGGACAGGAGCGGTATGGCTACACCTTC.